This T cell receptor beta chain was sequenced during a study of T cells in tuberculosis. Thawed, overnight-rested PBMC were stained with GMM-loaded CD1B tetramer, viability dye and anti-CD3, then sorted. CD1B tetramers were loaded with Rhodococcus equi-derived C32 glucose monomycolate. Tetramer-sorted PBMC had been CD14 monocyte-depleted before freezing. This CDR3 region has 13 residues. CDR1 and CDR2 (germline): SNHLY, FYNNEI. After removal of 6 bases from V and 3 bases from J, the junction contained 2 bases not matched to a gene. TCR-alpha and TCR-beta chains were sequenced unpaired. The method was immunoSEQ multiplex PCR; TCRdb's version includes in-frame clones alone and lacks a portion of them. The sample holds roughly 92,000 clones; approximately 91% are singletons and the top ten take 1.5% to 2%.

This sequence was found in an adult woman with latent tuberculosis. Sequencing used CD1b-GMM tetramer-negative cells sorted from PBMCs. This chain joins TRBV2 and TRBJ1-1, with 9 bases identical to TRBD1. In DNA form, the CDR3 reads TGTGCCAGCAGGAGGACAGGGGACACTGAAGCTTTCTTT. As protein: CASRRTGDTEAFF.